These T cell receptor beta chains were read from a single sample in a study of shared clonotypes between healthy human individuals. Sequencing used immunoSEQ multiplex PCR; TCRdb keeps in-frame clones, though not all of them. The sample has 750,000 to 1,000,000 clones, nearly 95% seen once; the top ten hold under 30%. The sample comprised naive CD8+ T cells sorted from blood. The receptors were gathered from a man aged 25 to 45 in good health. The CDR3 runs from the conserved cysteine through the conserved F or W. Clone size appears in some rows only: once, few, many, or a class for an expanded clone.

TRBV7-6,NA,TRBJ2-5,CASSEDKDSWEETQYF
TRBV6-5,NA,TRBJ2-7,CASTDRDTYEQYF
TRBV27,NA,TRBJ2-1,CASSILAAGGSNEQFF
TRBV5-1,NA,TRBJ1-1,CASSLRAPGTEAFF
TRBV7-9,once,TRBJ1-3,CASSPPGERISGNTIYF
TRBV7-2,NA,TRBJ2-1,CASSPSRGANEQFF
TRBV10-3,NA,TRBJ2-1,CAISESGRTSNYNEQFF
TRBV6-5,NA,NA,CASSPGPPYEQYF
TRBV27,NA,TRBJ2-7,CASSSWVDSLSSYEQYF
TRBV21-1,NA,TRBJ1-3,CASSKGGRVGNTIYF
TRBV5-1,NA,TRBJ2-1,CASSLAVAGSGSRNEQFF
TRBV7-9,NA,TRBJ2-5,CASSLVEVETQYF
TRBV4-1,NA,TRBJ1-2,CASSQDRGNYGYTF
TRBV18,NA,TRBJ2-1,CASSRIDRRRDEQFF
TRBV5-4,NA,TRBJ1-4,CASSSMPAVNEKLFF
TRBV7-9,NA,TRBJ1-5,CASSSDLEGNQPQHF
TRBV25-1,once,TRBJ2-1,CASCTKDNEQFF
TRBV5-1,NA,TRBJ2-3,CASSPGTSGNTDTQYF
TRBV5-6,once,TRBJ2-5,CASSDTGPETQYF
TRBV7-2,NA,TRBJ2-5,CASSLSTSGSWETQYF
TRBV9,NA,TRBJ2-3,CASSVVEDTQYF
TRBV7-9,NA,TRBJ2-3,CASEGPTDTQYF
TRBV18,once,TRBJ1-1,CASSPTGGGNTEAFF
TRBV5-4,NA,TRBJ1-4,CASSWLGGVDEKLFF
TRBV7-3,NA,TRBJ2-3,CASSHPSRGPITDTQYF
TRBV27,NA,TRBJ2-1,CASSSGTGGYNEQFF
TRBV29-1,NA,TRBJ1-2,CSVYPTGAQNGYTF
TRBV7-2,NA,TRBJ1-2,CASSLDGPGGAGGYTF
TRBV5-1,NA,TRBJ2-3,CASSFRGREEFTDTQYF
TRBV2,NA,TRBJ2-7,CASRTVTYEQYF
TRBV5-1,NA,TRBJ2-3,CASSSGESPDTQYF
TRBV29-1,NA,TRBJ2-1,CSVGGREVTYNEQFF
TRBV6-1,NA,TRBJ2-7,CASSEVLEQYF
TRBV21-1,NA,TRBJ2-7,CASSTRQGRYEQYF
TRBV6-1,NA,TRBJ2-3,CASSDVLSTDTQYF
TRBV4-1,NA,TRBJ2-3,CASSQIGLAASTDTQYF
TRBV28,NA,TRBJ1-4,CASRGGNLFF
TRBV30,once,TRBJ1-5,CAWSEEGNQPQHF
TRBV6-7,NA,TRBJ2-7,CARGSRQGMSYEQYF
TRBV11-2,once,TRBJ2-7,CASSLLKTSGRGRNEQYF
TRBV10-3,NA,TRBJ2-1,CAISLTSGSYEQFF
TRBV27,NA,TRBJ2-7,CASSTLGGRFYEQYF
TRBV15,NA,TRBJ2-2,CATSTPNGTSGFSGELFF
TRBV5-6,NA,TRBJ2-6,CASSFPPGQANSGANVLTF
TRBV4-1,NA,TRBJ2-3,CASSPQGGYTDTQYF
TRBV7-9,NA,TRBJ2-1,CASSPLGIHEQFF
TRBV5-4,NA,TRBJ2-7,CASSSGLAGDTYEQYF
TRBV10-3,NA,TRBJ2-7,CAIRGGGSYEQYF
TRBV4-1,NA,TRBJ1-5,CASSHAGLNQPQHF
TRBV9,NA,TRBJ2-4,CASSVAGENIQYF